The 7 T cell receptor beta chains given below trace back to one sample, sequenced in a study of blood T cell repertoires in COVID-19. Clones were read by immunoSEQ multiplex PCR, and TCRdb kept only the in-frame ones, dropping some. The table lists roughly 70,000 clones, 89% of them singletons. The sample was peripheral blood. These receptors were collected from an elderly man with acute or convalescent COVID-19.

The CDR3 nucleotides read TGTGCCAGCAGTTTTCGCGACAGGGTTAATTACGAGCAGTACTTC. This gives the protein CASSFRDRVNYEQYF. The chain recombines TRBV6-5 with TRBJ2-7; 7 bases are a match to TRBD1. This CDR3 has 15 amino acids. Germline V gene lookup returns CDR1 MNHEY and CDR2 SVGAGI. Germline trimming cut 4 bases from V and 4 bases from J; bases unmatched to any gene: 10.

The chain links TRBV10-3 to TRBJ2-3, with TRBD1 matching over 7 bases. This CDR3 has 13 residues. V lost 10 bases to trimming and J lost 1 base; unmatched junction nucleotides: 5. Germline-derived CDR1 and CDR2 are ENHRY and SYGVKD. The CDR3 nucleotides are TGTGCCACATGGGACAGAGGCACAGATACGCAGTATTTT. It yields the protein CATWDRGTDTQYF.

This rearrangement joins TRBV9 to TRBJ1-4; 10 positions match TRBD1. Germline CDR1 SGDLS, CDR2 YYNGEE. The J segment lost 8 bases and the V segment lost 4 bases, leaving 14 bases of the junction unmatched. The CDR3 spans 17 residues. The CDR3 loop is CASSPRDRGQGREKLFF. The CDR3, as DNA: TGTGCCAGCAGCCCCCGGGACAGGGGCCAGGGTCGCGAAAAACTGTTTTTT.

CDR3 in amino acids: CASSLQVGINNEQFF. The DNA for the CDR3 is TGTGCCAGCAGCCTTCAGGTGGGCATAAACAATGAGCAGTTCTTC. The V and J genes are TRBV7-2 and TRBJ2-1, with D hard to call. CDR1 is SGHTA, CDR2 FQGNSA, per germline. Trimming took off 5 bases at V and 5 bases at J, with 16 bases between the two ends. This CDR3 has 15 amino acids.

V and J are TRBV5-8 and TRBJ1-3; 7 positions match TRBD1. Germline V gives CDR1 SGHTS, CDR2 YDEGEE. V gave up 2 bases and J gave up 4 bases; unmatched junction bases: 3. The CDR3 is 14 residues long. In DNA, the CDR3 is TGTGCCAGCAGCTTCGACAGGGCAGGAAACACCATATATTTT. Its protein is CASSFDRAGNTIYF.

This clone has a single count. The CDR3 loop reads CASSPGGYNEQFF. The CDR3 DNA is TGTGCCAGCTCACCAGGAGGTTACAATGAGCAGTTCTTC. This sequence joins TRBV18 and TRBJ2-1; a possible D gene is TRBD2 (5 bases). Between the trimmed V and J ends, which lost 2 bases and 4 bases, there was a span of 6 bases. Germline V lookup: CDR1 KGHSH, CDR2 LQKENI. The CDR3 is made up of 13 amino acids.

The chain has TRBV11-2 and TRBJ1-2; the match to TRBD1 covers 7 bases. With V trimmed by 1 base and J by 8 bases, 4 bases remained unmatched. The germline CDR1 and CDR2 sequences are SGHAT and FQNNGV. The CDR3 contains 13 residues. The CDR3 sequence: CASSLGGGRGYTF. CDR3 in DNA: TGTGCCAGCAGCTTAGGAGGGGGCCGAGGCTACACCTTC.